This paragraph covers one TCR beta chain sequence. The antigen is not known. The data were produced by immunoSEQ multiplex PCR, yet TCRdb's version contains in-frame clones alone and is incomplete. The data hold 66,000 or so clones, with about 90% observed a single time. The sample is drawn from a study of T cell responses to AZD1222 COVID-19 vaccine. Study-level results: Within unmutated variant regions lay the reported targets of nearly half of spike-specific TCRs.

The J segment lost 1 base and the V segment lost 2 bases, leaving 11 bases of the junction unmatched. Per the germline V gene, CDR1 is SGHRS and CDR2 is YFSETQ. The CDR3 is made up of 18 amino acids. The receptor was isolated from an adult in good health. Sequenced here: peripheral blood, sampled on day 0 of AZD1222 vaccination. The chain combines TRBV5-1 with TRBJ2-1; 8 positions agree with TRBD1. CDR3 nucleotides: TGCGCCAGCAGCTTAGGCCCCCAGGGGGCAGGGTCCTACAATGAGCAGTTCTTC. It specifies CASSLGPQGAGSYNEQFF.